These 14 T cell receptor beta chains share one sample of origin, sequenced in a study of control samples from healthy donors and cancer patients (dated by TCRdb to the early 2020s). The library was obtained by the immunoSEQ multiplex PCR assay. What TCRdb holds here is the immuneACCESS table cut down to in-frame rearrangements. Part of the clones is not present; checked against another copy, under half of the missing clones reflect an unresolved V gene, and the others are unexplained. In this sample the table shows around 130,000 clones, 88% of which occur a single time. Together, the top ten hold roughly 3.2% of the sample. Sequencing used blood. These receptors were obtained from a man aged 45-65 years in good health.

The rearrangement uses TRBV25-1 and TRBJ1-2, with 8 bases lining up with TRBD1. The CDR3 spans 13 residues. V gave up 4 bases and J gave up 7 bases; unmatched junction bases: 5. The germline V gene has CDR1 MGHDK and CDR2 SYGVNS. The CDR3 sequence: CASSGGQGVGYTF. CDR3 sequence (DNA): TGTGCCAGCAGTGGAGGACAGGGCGTTGGCTACACCTTC.

The gene calls are TRBV2 and TRBJ1-1; the D gene is possibly TRBD1 (6 bases). V gave up 6 bases and J gave up 5 bases, with 13 bases separating them. Per germline, CDR1 SNHLY and CDR2 FYNNEI. CDR3 size: 13 residues. The CDR3 DNA reads as TGTGCCAGCAGCAGACAGGCGGGGACTGAAGCTTTCTTT. Translating it yields CASSRQAGTEAFF.

The chain combines TRBV18 with TRBJ1-5; D uncertain. V gave up 4 bases and J gave up 5 bases, with 9 bases separating them. Per the germline V gene, CDR1 is KGHSH and CDR2 is LQKENI. The CDR3 consists of 13 residues. CDR3 region: CASSQGSDQPQHF. CDR3 DNA sequence: TGTGCCAGCTCACAAGGCAGCGATCAGCCCCAGCATTTT.

This chain joins TRBV15 and TRBJ2-2; D remains unclear. The CDR3 is 13 residues long. Germline V gene data show CDR1 as LNHNV and CDR2 as YYDKDF (reference sequence). Trimming removed 1 base from V and 6 bases from J, with 6 bases in between. CDR3 residues: CATSRGGSGELFF. CDR3 DNA: TGTGCCACCAGCAGAGGGGGTTCCGGGGAGCTGTTTTTT.

This sequence joins TRBV2 and TRBJ1-1; D possibly corresponds to TRBD1 (6 bases). The CDR3 covers 15 residues. V was clipped by 4 bases and J by 0 bases, with 12 bases between them. CDR1 and CDR2 (germline): SNHLY, FYNNEI. The CDR3 nucleotides read TGTGCCAGCAGTGTCGACAGGTTTCTGAACACTGAAGCTTTCTTT. This sequence encodes CASSVDRFLNTEAFF.

CDR3 loop: CASGGGDTQYF. The DNA of the CDR3 is TGTGCCTCGGGCGGAGGCGATACGCAGTATTTT. The rearrangement links TRBV30 to TRBJ2-3; D perhaps matches TRBD2 (5 bases). Trimming cost V 7 bases and J 6 bases, with 11 bases left between them. The CDR3 totals 11 residues. Germline V gives CDR1 GTSNPN, CDR2 SVGIG (reference sequence).

This clone was picked up many times. The genes are TRBV4-2 and TRBJ1-5, with 7 nucleotides matching TRBD1. Per the germline V gene, CDR1 is LGHNA and CDR2 is YNFKEQ. The CDR3 runs to 13 residues. J lost 8 bases, V lost 6 bases, and 7 bases had no gene match. CDR3 amino acids: CASSSDRSEPQHF. CDR3 sequence (DNA): TGTGCCAGCAGTTCGGACAGGTCAGAGCCCCAGCATTTT.

V usage is TRBV29-1 and J usage is TRBJ2-3; D gene ambiguous. Germline-derived CDR1 and CDR2 are SQVTM and ANQGSEA. The length of the CDR3 is 13 residues. Trimming shortened V by 1 base and J by 2 bases, and 7 bases separated the two germline ends. The CDR3 sequence is CSVEGWVTDTQYF. Written as DNA, the CDR3 is TGCAGCGTTGAAGGGTGGGTCACAGATACGCAGTATTTT.

The CDR3, as DNA: TGTGCCAGCGGTACGGTCGGGGGTGAGCCCCAGCATTTT. As protein: CASGTVGGEPQHF. The chain couples TRBV28 to TRBJ1-5; a weak D match, TRBD1 (5 bases). Deletions cut 8 bases from V and 8 bases from J, with 16 bases between. Germline lookup yields CDR1 MDHEN and CDR2 SYDVKM. The CDR3 is 13 amino acids.

The genes are TRBV7-3 and TRBJ1-1, with D perhaps matching TRBD1 (5 bases). V was pared by 4 bases and J by 0 bases, with 12 bases between. CDR3 length: 15 residues. Germline V gene sequence: CDR1 SGHTA, CDR2 FQGTGA. The CDR3 DNA sequence: TGTGCCAGCAGCTATCTGGGGCGTTTGAACACTGAAGCTTTCTTT. Its translation: CASSYLGRLNTEAFF.

The genes are TRBV29-1 and TRBJ1-1; no clear D. The V gene's germline CDR1 is SQVTM and CDR2 ANQGSEA. The CDR3 is 13 amino acids. Trimming took off 4 bases at V and 5 bases at J, with 14 bases between the two ends. The CDR3 DNA follows: TGCAGCGTTGCCGCGGGGAGAGGGACTGAAGCTTTCTTT. This encodes CSVAAGRGTEAFF.

This clone has only one observation. This chain uses TRBV18 with TRBJ1-2; D is uncertain. The CDR3 consists of 13 residues. The germline gives CDR1 KGHSH, CDR2 LQKENI. Trimming took 1 base from V and 6 from J, leaving 9 bases between them. As DNA, the CDR3 is TGTGCCAGCTCACCACGGGAGACTGATGGCTACACCTTC. Protein sequence: CASSPRETDGYTF.

This clone was counted between two and nine times. CDR3 coding DNA: TGTGCCAGCAGCCCCTGGGACAGCAGAGGTGCTGGGGCCAACGTCCTGACTTTC. Translated: CASSPWDSRGAGANVLTF. This sequence joins TRBV7-3 and TRBJ2-6; TRBD1 aligns across 7 bases. The V and J ends lost 5 bases and 2 bases, in that order; junction bases with no gene match: 12. Germline loops: CDR1 SGHTA, CDR2 FQGTGA. The CDR3 spans 18 residues.

The CDR3 sequence: CASSVEGTRGPTGELFF. For the CDR3, the DNA is TGTGCCAGCAGCGTAGAGGGGACTAGGGGTCCCACCGGGGAGCTGTTTTTT. The chain has TRBV9 and TRBJ2-2; 8 positions match TRBD2. The trim removed 0 bases at V and 4 bases at J, leaving 8 bases unmatched. This CDR3 region has 17 residues. Germline V gives CDR1 SGDLS, CDR2 YYNGEE. Full variable domain (missing parts from reference TRBV9 and TRBJ2-2): DSGVTQTPKHLITATGQRVTLRCSPRSGDLSVYWYQQSLDQGLQFLIQYYNGEERAKGNILERFSAQQFPDLHSELNLSSLELGDSALYFCASSVEGTRGPTGELFFGEGSRLTVL.